This record concerns one T cell receptor (beta chain) sequence. The antigen is unknown. This sample was included in a study of shared clonotypes between healthy human individuals. Whole-study context: CD4 naive cells filled three plates per donor, CD4 memory three, CD8 naive two and CD8 memory one.

Libraries were prepared by immunoSEQ multiplex PCR; TCRdb keeps only in-frame clonotypes and omits some of them. Of some 2.3 million clones listed, 85% to 95% are singletons. Into CD45RA+ naive and CD45RA-negative memory subsets, the CD4+ cells were split. Overall study results and limits: Rarefaction revealed incomplete sorted-subset sequencing despite large depth.

Trimming cost V 7 bases and J 3 bases; bases outside gene matches: 7. Germline CDR1 and CDR2: MNHEY and SMNVEV (reference sequence). This CDR3 region has 14 residues. This sequence originates from a man younger than 30 in good health. Some clones in this sample may be carry-over from other donors' samples. The specimen was naive CD4+ T cells from PBMCs. Subset specified: CD45RA+ positively selected. The chain recombines TRBV27 with TRBJ1-1, with 8 bases lining up with TRBD1. The CDR3 spells CASNRQGRDTEAFF. CDR3 in DNA: TGTGCCAGCAACCGACAGGGGAGGGACACTGAAGCTTTCTTT.